Reported below is one T cell receptor (beta chain). The data were produced by immunoSEQ multiplex PCR, yet TCRdb's version contains in-frame clones alone and is incomplete. The table has about 84,000 clones, 80% to 90% seen once. CDR3 length equals 15 residues. In germline, CDR1 is MGHRA, CDR2 YSYEKL. V was pared by 3 bases and J by 2 bases, with 13 bases between. These data belong to a study of T cell responses to AZD1222 COVID-19 vaccine. Sequencing was performed on peripheral blood, taken 28 days after the second AZD1222 dose. This chain joins TRBV4-1 and TRBJ1-2, with D maybe TRBD1 (6 bases). This TCR came from an adult who received the AZD1222 COVID-19 vaccine. As DNA, the CDR3 is TGCGCCAGCAGCCAGAATAGGGGGTCAAACTATGGCTACACCTTC. Its protein is CASSQNRGSNYGYTF.